Below, 8 T cell receptor beta chains from the same sample are listed, as sequenced in a study of T cell repertoires in cytomegalovirus infection. TCRdb reanalysed the reads using MiXCR and keeps one entry per CDR3 protein. The sample records about 600,000 distinct CDR3 sequences, 24% being singletons. Sequencing used CD8+ T cells from PBMCs. The receptors were gathered from a human donor in good health (CMV status not recorded). Some clones in this sample may be carry-over from other donors' samples.

With regard to this clonotype: Being one base from a much bigger clone, this may be a read error. The V call is TRBV7-6, the J call TRBJ1-2; 8 bases map to TRBD1. CDR1 and CDR2 (germline): SGHVS, FNYEAQ. This CDR3 region has 15 residues. The CDR3 region has the DNA TGTGTCAGCAGCCCAGGTTCTGGGACAGGCTATGGCTACACCTTC. This codes for CVSSPGSGTGYGYTF.

The V call is TRBV7-9, the J call TRBJ1-4; D not certain. Germline loops: CDR1 SEHNR, CDR2 FQNEAQ (reference sequence). CDR3 length: 18 residues. V lost 5 bases and J lost 3, with 22 bases in between. This CDR3 is CASSAPVEEPRPNEKLFF. For the CDR3, the DNA is TGTGCCAGCAGCGCCCCGGTAGAGGAACCCCGCCCTAATGAAAAACTGTTTTTT.

The chain has TRBV6-5 and TRBJ2-1, with D unresolved. The CDR3 totals 17 residues. Germline V lookup: CDR1 MNHEY, CDR2 SVGAGI. V dropped 0 bases and J dropped 6 bases, with 18 bases sitting between them. DNA of the CDR3: TGTGCCAGCAGTTACTCCATCCCCGCTTACAGCCTCAATGAGCAGTTCTTC. Its translation: CASSYSIPAYSLNEQFF.

This clonotype was counted only a few times. This chain links TRBV19 with TRBJ2-7; D may correspond to TRBD1 or TRBD2 (5 bases each). The CDR3 covers 14 residues. The V end lost 3 bases, the J end lost 6 bases, and 15 bases lay between the germline ends. Germline assignment: CDR1 LNHDA and CDR2 SQIVND (reference sequence). The DNA for the CDR3 is TGTGCCAGTAGTATGACGGGACCGGCGGGCGAGCAGTACGTC. Encoded protein: CASSMTGPAGEQYV.

The chain recombines TRBV6-1 with TRBJ2-7; 9 nucleotides agree with TRBD1. The V gene's germline CDR1 is MNHNS and CDR2 SASEGT. The CDR3 runs to 15 residues. V was clipped by 5 bases and J by 5 bases; unmatched bases: 10. CDR3 bases: TGTGCCAGCAGTCAACGGGACAGGGAACCTCACGAGCAGTACTTC. Translated, it gives CASSQRDREPHEQYF.

Of note for this clonotype: Here the CDR3 omits its conserved ending phenylalanine or tryptophan, so a read error is the likely source. The DNA is left out, because the CDR3 cannot be placed on it with certainty; the CDR3 is given as TCRdb lists it. The V and J genes are TRBV7-9 and TRBJ1-1. The CDR3 contains 14 residues when both ends are counted. The germline V gene has CDR1 SEHNR and CDR2 FQNEAQ (reference sequence). This CDR3 reads CASSLVAGVWPSFI.

Turning to this clonotype: This CDR3 is missing its conserved last phenylalanine or tryptophan, likely due to a read error. The V call is TRBV4-1, the J call TRBJ1-1, with a weak D call TRBD1 (5 bases). The germline gives CDR1 MGHRA, CDR2 YSYEKL. The CDR3 is 17 residues long. V shed 2 bases and J shed 2 bases, with 18 bases lying between them. The chain's CDR3 is CASSQPIPRQINTEAFY. As DNA, the CDR3 is TGCGCCAGCAGCCAACCTATACCCCGACAGATAAACACTGAAGCTTTCTAT.

This clonotype was detected many times. This chain joins TRBV27 and TRBJ1-2, with TRBD1 as a possible D gene (5 bases). The V gene lost 2 bases and the J gene lost 3 bases, with 13 bases spanning the gap. The CDR3 loop spans 15 amino acids. In germline, CDR1 is MNHEY, CDR2 SMNVEV (reference sequence). The CDR3 sequence: CASSLKTGGYYGYTF. The CDR3 nucleotides read TGTGCCAGCAGTTTAAAAACCGGGGGGTACTATGGCTACACCTTC.